This TCR beta chain was sequenced during a study of blood T cells in healthy people across ages. In this sample, this clonotype turned up a few times. The ends lost 4 bases at V and 5 bases at J; junction bases unmatched: 7. Germline V lookup: CDR1 SGDLS, CDR2 YYNGEE. The length of the CDR3 is 16 residues. With a J-beta primer mix and a sample-barcoded 5' primer, a second PCR ran roughly 7 to 11 cycles. TCRdb re-called the 5' RACE reads with MiXCR, one entry per CDR3 protein. The sample has about 1.8 million distinct CDR3 sequences, around 50% seen once; the top ten hold 2.1%. This chain uses TRBV9 with TRBJ2-5; 14 bases are a match to TRBD2. The sample taken for sequencing was blood. The source is a woman in her forties in good health. Written as DNA, the CDR3 is TGTGCCAGCAGCTCAGGGACTAGCGGGGGTCCTGAGACCCAGTACTTC. It is translated as CASSSGTSGGPETQYF.